The sequence of this T cell receptor (beta chain) was determined in a study of human T cells and chemical hapten exposure (dated by TCRdb to 2020 to 2022). For the wider study: Libraries were pooled for sequencing, and variation in per-sample TCR yields was attributed mainly to small differences in library volumes within the pool. Peripheral blood TCR repertoire changes were tracked in vivo in alopecia patients during primary and secondary sensitization to the hapten diphenylcyclopropenone (DPC). Each blood RNA sample was used to sequence both TCR alpha and TCR beta chains. Study-level results and caveats: Repeated subsampling changed both the strength of the expansion versus patch-test correlation and the threshold at which that correlation became significant. No change with DPC sensitization was found in the number of TCRs above 1 in 1000 frequency, and no evidence of global repertoire structure alterations was found.

Library prep was done by RACE. The data were produced on a NextSeq 500. Library preparation attached unique molecular identifiers to individual cDNA molecules for quantitative, reproducible TCR counting. In the source study's methods: A median of around 100,000 TCRs per sample was observed, with a range of about 23,224 to 750,000. The Decombinator software suite was used to annotate the V, J and CDR3 of the TCR reads. For PS versus PT1 abundance plots, all samples were subsampled to the same number of TCRs (28,000). Expanded TCRs were defined as absent before sensitization and observed at least eight times at the 2-week time point. TCRdb reprocessing: public reads trimmed at Q25 with fastp, clones called with MiXCR, in-frame beta chains kept. Each record represents a unique CDR3 protein, reported with the most common genes and DNA among its rows. The V and J calls were not made by the authors but by TCRdb's processing. This sample gives tens of thousands of distinct CDR3 sequences in total; approximately 9.7% of them show up just once. The top ten constitute 2.5% to 3.5% of the sample.

This sample's time point label indicates: healthy volunteer bleed at 2 weeks. Total RNA was isolated from unfractionated whole blood collected in Tempus Blood RNA tubes. Roughly five healthy volunteers were used as TCR sequencing controls and were bled at day 0, 2 weeks and 6 weeks. In the case of this clonotype: Its antigen is still unknown. The sample holds no much larger clone one base away, and base qualities are not on file.

The material sequenced was whole blood. The receptor comes from a female donor in good health. Some clones in this sample may be carry-over from other donors' samples.

The CDR3 reads as follows: CASSQGLAGGPFGTDTQYF. The sequence in DNA is TGCGCCAGCAGCCAGGGTTTGGCGGGGGGCCCGTTTGGCACAGATACGCAGTATTTT. This chain joins TRBV4-3 to TRBJ2-3, with 8 bases in between that match TRBD2. The CDR3 goes from the cysteine to the phenylalanine over 19 residues. The entry retains the CDR3 DNA only, 57 bases that are in frame from base 1. The germline V gene encodes CDR1 LGHNA and CDR2 YSLEER. Germline trimming amounts to 3 bases on V and 1 base on J, with 15 as the count of junction bases outside the gene matches.